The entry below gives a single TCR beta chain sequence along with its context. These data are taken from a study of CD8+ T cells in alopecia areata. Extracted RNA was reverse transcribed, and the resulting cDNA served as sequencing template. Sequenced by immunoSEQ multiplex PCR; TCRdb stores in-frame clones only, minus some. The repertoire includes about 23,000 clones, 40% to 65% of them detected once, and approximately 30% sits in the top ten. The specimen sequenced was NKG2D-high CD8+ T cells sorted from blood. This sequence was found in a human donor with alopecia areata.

CDR3 sequence reads: CARPKVGQILTPYGYTF. CDR3 DNA sequence: TGTGCCAGACCGAAGGTTGGCCAAATCCTTACCCCATATGGCTACACCTTC. The chain links TRBV2 to TRBJ1-2; D gene uncertain. The length of the CDR3 is 17 residues. CDR1 and CDR2 from the germline V gene are SNHLY and FYNNEI. V was shortened by 9 bases and J by 5 bases, with 28 bases between the two germline ends.